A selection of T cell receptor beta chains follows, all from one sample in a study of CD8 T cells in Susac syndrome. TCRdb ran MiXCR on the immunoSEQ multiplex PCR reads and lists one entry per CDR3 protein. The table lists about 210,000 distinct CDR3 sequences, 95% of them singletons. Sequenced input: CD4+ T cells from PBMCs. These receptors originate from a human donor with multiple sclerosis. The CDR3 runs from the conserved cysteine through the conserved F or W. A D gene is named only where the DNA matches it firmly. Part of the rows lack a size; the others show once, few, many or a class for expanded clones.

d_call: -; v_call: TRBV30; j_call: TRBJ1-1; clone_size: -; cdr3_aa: CAWKTGNTEAFF; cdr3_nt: TGTGCCTGGAAAACAGGGAACACTGAAGCTTTCTTT
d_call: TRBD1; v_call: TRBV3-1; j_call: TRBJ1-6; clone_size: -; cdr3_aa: CASSLTGENSPLHF; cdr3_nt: TGTGCCAGCAGCCTGACAGGGGAGAATTCACCCCTCCACTTT
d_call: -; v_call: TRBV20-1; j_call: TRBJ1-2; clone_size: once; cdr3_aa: CSANPGSGGRLGYTF; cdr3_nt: TGCAGTGCCAACCCCGGGTCGGGGGGGCGCCTTGGCTACACCTTC
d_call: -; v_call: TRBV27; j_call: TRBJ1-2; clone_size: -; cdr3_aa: CASSLRGLGLYGYTF; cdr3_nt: TGTGCCAGCAGTTTGCGGGGGTTAGGGCTCTATGGCTACACCTTC
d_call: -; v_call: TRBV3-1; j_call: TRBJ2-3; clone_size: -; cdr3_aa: CASSPRGVGADTQYF; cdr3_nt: TGTGCCAGCAGCCCGCGCGGGGTCGGCGCAGATACGCAGTATTTT
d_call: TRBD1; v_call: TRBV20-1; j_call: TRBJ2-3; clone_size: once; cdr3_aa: CSAQGQGPTDTQYF; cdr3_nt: TGCAGTGCGCAGGGACAGGGACCCACAGATACGCAGTATTTT
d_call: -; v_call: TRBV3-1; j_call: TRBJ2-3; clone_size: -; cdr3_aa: CASSQEIWESGGTDTQYF; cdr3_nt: TGTGCCAGCAGCCAAGAGATCTGGGAGAGCGGCGGCACAGATACGCAGTATTTT
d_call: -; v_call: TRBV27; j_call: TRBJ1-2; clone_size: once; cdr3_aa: CASGQGPPGYGYTF; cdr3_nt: TGTGCCAGCGGGCAGGGGCCCCCTGGCTATGGCTACACCTTC
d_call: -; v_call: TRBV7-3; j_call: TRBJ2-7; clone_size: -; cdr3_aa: CASSRTLWKVRYEQYF; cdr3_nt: TGTGCCAGCAGCCGGACACTCTGGAAGGTACGGTACGAGCAGTACTTC
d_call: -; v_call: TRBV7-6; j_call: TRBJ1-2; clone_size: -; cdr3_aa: CASSLAPGENYGYTF; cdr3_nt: TGTGCCAGCAGCTTAGCGCCTGGGGAAAACTATGGCTACACCTTC
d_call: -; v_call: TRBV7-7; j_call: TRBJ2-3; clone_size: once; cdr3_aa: CASSRGDTDTQYF; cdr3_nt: TGTGCCAGCAGCCGCGGGGACACAGATACGCAGTATTTT
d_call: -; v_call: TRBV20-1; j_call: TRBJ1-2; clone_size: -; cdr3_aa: CSASQGGSYGYTF; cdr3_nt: TGCAGTGCTAGTCAGGGAGGAAGCTATGGCTACACCTTC
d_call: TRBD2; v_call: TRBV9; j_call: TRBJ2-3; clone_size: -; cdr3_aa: CASSVGGGGTDTQYF; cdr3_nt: TGTGCCAGCAGCGTAGGCGGGGGGGGCACAGATACGCAGTATTTT
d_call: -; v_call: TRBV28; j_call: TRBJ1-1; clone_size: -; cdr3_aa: CASGTATEAFF; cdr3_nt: TGTGCCAGCGGAACAGCGACTGAAGCTTTCTTT
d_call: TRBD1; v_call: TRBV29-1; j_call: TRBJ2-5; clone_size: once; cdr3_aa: CSARDRVWETQYF; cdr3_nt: TGCAGCGCCCGGGACAGGGTGTGGGAGACCCAGTACTTC
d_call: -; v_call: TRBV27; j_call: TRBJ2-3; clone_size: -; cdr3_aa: CASRRLAITSTDTQYF; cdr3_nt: TGTGCCAGCCGACGTCTAGCGATAACTAGCACAGATACGCAGTATTTT
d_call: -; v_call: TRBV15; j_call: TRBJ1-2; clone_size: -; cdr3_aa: CATSRDQGNYGYTF; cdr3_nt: TGTGCCACCAGCAGAGATCAGGGGAACTATGGCTACACCTTC
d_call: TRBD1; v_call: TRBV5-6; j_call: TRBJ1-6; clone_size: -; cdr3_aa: CASSIRTGAQSPLHF; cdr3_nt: TGTGCCAGCAGCATTCGGACAGGGGCGCAATCACCCCTCCACTTT
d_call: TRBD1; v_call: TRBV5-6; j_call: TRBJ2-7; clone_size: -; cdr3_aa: CASSDAGQGFYEQYF; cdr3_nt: TGTGCCAGCAGCGACGCGGGACAGGGGTTCTACGAGCAGTACTTC
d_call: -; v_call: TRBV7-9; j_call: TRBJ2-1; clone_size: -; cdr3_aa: CASSFYDEQFF; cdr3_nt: TGTGCCAGCAGCTTTTATGATGAGCAGTTCTTC
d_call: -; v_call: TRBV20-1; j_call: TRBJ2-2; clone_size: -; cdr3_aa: CSARRTGELFF; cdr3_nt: TGCAGTGCTAGGCGAACCGGGGAGCTGTTTTTT
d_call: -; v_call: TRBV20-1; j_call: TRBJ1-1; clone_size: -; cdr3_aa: CSARNSGTVNTEAFF; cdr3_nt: TGCAGTGCTAGAAACTCCGGGACGGTGAACACTGAAGCTTTCTTT
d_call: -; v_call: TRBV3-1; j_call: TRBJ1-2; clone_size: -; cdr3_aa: CASSQGQGRSFCTF; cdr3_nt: TGTGCCAGCAGCCAAGGCCAGGGTAGGAGTTTCTGCACCTTC